This is a list of T cell receptor beta chains from one sample in a study of blood T cell repertoires in COVID-19. The method was immunoSEQ multiplex PCR; TCRdb's version includes in-frame clones alone and lacks a portion of them. The table records under 200,000 clones, 90% of them present only once. The sequenced material came from peripheral blood. The receptors shown here come from a man in his fifties with acute or convalescent COVID-19. Both conserved end residues are part of each CDR3. Each record gives: clone size, J gene, D gene, V gene, CDR3 protein, CDR3 DNA. A D gene is named only where the DNA matches it firmly. Expanded clones get a size class; other rows say once, few or many, or leave the size out.

>-|TRBJ1-2|-|TRBV27
CASSLAGFYGYTF
TGTGCCAGCAGTTTGGCAGGGTTCTATGGCTACACCTTC
>-|TRBJ1-4|-|TRBV11-2
CASTPGNANEKLFF
TGTGCCAGCACCCCCGGGAACGCTAATGAAAAACTGTTTTTT
>-|TRBJ1-1|TRBD1|TRBV5-1
CASSLRQGGNTEAFF
TGCGCCAGCAGCCTTCGACAGGGGGGGAACACTGAAGCTTTCTTT
>-|TRBJ1-4|-|TRBV9
CASSVGGTNEKLFF
TGTGCCAGCAGCGTAGGGGGCACTAATGAAAAACTGTTTTTT
>-|TRBJ1-6|TRBD1|TRBV27
CASSRDRENSPLHF
TGTGCCAGCAGCCGGGACAGGGAGAATTCACCCCTCCACTTT
>-|TRBJ1-5|TRBD1|TRBV19
CASGDSSNQPQHF
TGTGCCAGCGGGGACAGCAGCAATCAGCCCCAGCATTTT
>-|TRBJ2-7|TRBD2|TRBV27
CASSLASGTYEQYF
TGTGCCAGCAGTTTAGCTAGCGGGACCTACGAGCAGTACTTC
>-|TRBJ2-2|TRBD1|TRBV25-1
CASRETGRDTGELFF
TGTGCCAGCCGCGAGACAGGGCGGGACACCGGGGAGCTGTTTTTT
>once|TRBJ1-2|-|TRBV7-2
CASSRNPTTVHGYTF
TGTGCCAGCAGCCGCAATCCGACCACAGTCCATGGCTACACCTTC
>-|TRBJ2-3|TRBD2|TRBV6-6
CASSTRTSGGWDTQYF
TGTGCCAGCAGTACCAGGACTAGCGGGGGTTGGGATACGCAGTATTTT
>-|TRBJ1-2|-|TRBV12-3/TRBV12-4
CASTSPRPGGYTF
TGTGCCAGCACCTCGCCTCGCCCCGGTGGCTACACCTTC
>-|TRBJ2-2|TRBD2|TRBV27
CASSFSGRVAGELFF
TGTGCCAGCAGTTTTAGCGGGAGAGTTGCCGGGGAGCTGTTTTTT
>-|TRBJ1-2|-|TRBV24-1
CATSGTSNYGYTF
TGTGCCACCAGCGGGACTTCTAACTATGGCTACACCTTC
>-|TRBJ2-2|-|TRBV24-1
CATSDLRANTGELFF
TGTGCCACCAGTGATTTGCGCGCGAACACCGGGGAGCTGTTTTTT
>-|TRBJ2-2|-|TRBV7-9
CASSLVTANTGELFF
TGTGCCAGCAGCTTAGTCACAGCGAACACCGGGGAGCTGTTTTTT
>once|TRBJ2-2|TRBD1|TRBV7-2
CASSLNDRGNTGELFF
TGTGCCAGCAGCCTGAATGACAGGGGTAACACCGGGGAGCTGTTTTTT